This TCR beta chain appears in the sequencing data of a study of T cells after yellow fever vaccination. The table lists this clonotype with a few counts. Germline V gene data show CDR1 as LGHNA and CDR2 as YNFKEQ. V shed 4 bases and J 5 bases; nucleotides not matched to a gene: 11. The CDR3 spans 15 residues. TCRdb processed the 5' RACE reads anew with MiXCR; each CDR3 protein has one entry. Seen here are some 600,000 distinct CDR3 sequences, over 9% observed once, and the top ten hold 14% to 15%. This chain joins TRBV4-2 and TRBJ2-7; 7 bases align to TRBD2. The sequence derives from a man between 25 and 39 years old who received the YFV17D yellow fever vaccine. Here the sequenced sample was PBMCs, taken on the day of the yellow fever booster vaccination. For the CDR3, the DNA is TGTGCCAGCAGCCCCACCCCAGTCAGCGGGGACGAGCAGTACTTC. Translated, it gives CASSPTPVSGDEQYF.